This record concerns one T cell receptor beta chain sequence. This CDR3 spans 15 amino acids. Germline lookup yields CDR1 MNHEY and CDR2 SVGAGI. V shed 8 bases and J 5 bases; nucleotides not matched to a gene: 13. The RNA input was about 0.5 to 1 ug, and it was reverse transcribed with random hexamers. TCRdb independently ran MiXCR on the immunoSEQ multiplex PCR reads; one entry per CDR3 protein. The sample consists of over 350,000 distinct CDR3 sequences, approximately 85% of them appearing once. This sample is drawn from a study of CD8 T cells in Susac syndrome. This TCR derives from a human donor with multiple sclerosis. The sample taken for sequencing was CD8+ T cells from PBMCs. This sequence joins TRBV6-5 and TRBJ2-5, with 8 bases fitting TRBD1. The CDR3 region has the DNA TGTGCCAGCTTGAGGACCCCAGGGGGCTGGGAGACCCAGTACTTC. Translated, it gives CASLRTPGGWETQYF.